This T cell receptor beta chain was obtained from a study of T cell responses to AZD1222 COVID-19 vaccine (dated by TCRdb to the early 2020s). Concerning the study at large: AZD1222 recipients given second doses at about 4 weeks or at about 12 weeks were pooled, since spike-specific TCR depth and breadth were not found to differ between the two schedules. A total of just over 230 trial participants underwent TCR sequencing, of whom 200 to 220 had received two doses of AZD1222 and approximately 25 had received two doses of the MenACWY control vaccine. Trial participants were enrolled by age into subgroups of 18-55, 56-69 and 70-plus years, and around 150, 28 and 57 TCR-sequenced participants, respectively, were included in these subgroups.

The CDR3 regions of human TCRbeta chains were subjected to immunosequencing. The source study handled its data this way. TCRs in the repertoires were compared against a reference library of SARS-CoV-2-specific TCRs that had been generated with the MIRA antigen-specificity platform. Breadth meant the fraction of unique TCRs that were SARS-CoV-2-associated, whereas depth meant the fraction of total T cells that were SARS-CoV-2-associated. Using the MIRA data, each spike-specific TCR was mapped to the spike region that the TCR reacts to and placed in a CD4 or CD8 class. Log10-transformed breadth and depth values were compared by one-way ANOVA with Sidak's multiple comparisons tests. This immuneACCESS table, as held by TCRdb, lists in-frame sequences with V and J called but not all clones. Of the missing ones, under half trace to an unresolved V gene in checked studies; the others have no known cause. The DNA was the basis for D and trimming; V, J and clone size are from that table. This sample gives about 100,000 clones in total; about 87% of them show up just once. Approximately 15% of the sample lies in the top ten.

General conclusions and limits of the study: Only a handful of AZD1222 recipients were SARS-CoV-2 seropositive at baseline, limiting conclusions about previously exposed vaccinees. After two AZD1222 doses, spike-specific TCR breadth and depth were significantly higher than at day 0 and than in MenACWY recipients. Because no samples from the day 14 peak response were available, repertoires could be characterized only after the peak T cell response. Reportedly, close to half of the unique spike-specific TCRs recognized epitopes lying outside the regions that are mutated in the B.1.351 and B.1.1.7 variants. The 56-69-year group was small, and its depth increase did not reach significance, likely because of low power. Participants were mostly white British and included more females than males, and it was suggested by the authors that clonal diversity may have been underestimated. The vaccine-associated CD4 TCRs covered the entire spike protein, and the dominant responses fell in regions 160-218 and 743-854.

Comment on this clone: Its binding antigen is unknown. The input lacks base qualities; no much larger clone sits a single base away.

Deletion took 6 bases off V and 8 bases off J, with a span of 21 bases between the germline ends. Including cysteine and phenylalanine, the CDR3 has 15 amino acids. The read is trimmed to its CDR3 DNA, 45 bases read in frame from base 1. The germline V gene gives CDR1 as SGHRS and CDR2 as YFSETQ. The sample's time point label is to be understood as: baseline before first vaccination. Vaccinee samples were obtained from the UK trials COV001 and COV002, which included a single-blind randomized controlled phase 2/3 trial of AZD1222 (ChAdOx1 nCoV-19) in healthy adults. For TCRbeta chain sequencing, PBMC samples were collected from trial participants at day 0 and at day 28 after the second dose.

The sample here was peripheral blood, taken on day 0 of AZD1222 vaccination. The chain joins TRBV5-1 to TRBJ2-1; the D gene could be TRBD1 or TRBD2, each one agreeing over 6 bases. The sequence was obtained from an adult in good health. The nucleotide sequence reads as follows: TGCGCCAGCAAACTAATTGAAGTGGGGGGCGATGAGCAGTTCTTC. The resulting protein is CASKLIEVGGDEQFF.